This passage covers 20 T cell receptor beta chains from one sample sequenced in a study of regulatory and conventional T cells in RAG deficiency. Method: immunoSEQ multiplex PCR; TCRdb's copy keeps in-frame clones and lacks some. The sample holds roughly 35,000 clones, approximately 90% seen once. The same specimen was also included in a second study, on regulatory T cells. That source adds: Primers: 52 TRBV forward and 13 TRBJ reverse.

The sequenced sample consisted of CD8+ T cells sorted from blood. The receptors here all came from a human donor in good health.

The CDR3 sequence: CASSYLPRTDTQYF. The DNA of the CDR3 is TGTGCCAGCAGTTACCTCCCCAGGACAGATACGCAGTATTTT. The chain recombines TRBV6-5 with TRBJ2-3; no firm D call. Germline CDR1 MNHEY, CDR2 SVGAGI. The CDR3 runs to 14 residues. Between the trimmed V and J ends, which lost 2 bases and 3 bases, there was a span of 9 bases.

DNA of the CDR3: TGTGCCAGCAGTGAGGGACAGGGGGACTACGAGCAGTACTTC. This codes for CASSEGQGDYEQYF. J is TRBJ2-7 and V is TRBV6-5; 11 bases agree with TRBD1. Germline V CDR1 and CDR2: MNHEY, SVGAGI. The CDR3 consists of 14 residues. The junction had 3 bases not matched to a gene; V was cut back by 5 bases and J by 3 bases.

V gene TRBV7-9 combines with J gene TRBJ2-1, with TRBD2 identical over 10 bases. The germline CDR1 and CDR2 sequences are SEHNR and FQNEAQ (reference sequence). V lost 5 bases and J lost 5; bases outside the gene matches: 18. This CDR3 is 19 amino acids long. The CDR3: CASSTGNSSASGRHNEQFF. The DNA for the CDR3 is TGTGCCAGCAGCACGGGAAATAGTTCGGCTAGCGGGAGACACAATGAGCAGTTCTTC. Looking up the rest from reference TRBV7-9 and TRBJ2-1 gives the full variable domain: DTGVSQNPRHKITKRGQNVTFRCDPISEHNRLYWYRQTLGQGPEFLTYFQNEAQLEKSRLLSDRFSAERPKGSFSTLEIQRTEQGDSAMYLCASSTGNSSASGRHNEQFFGPGTRLTVL.

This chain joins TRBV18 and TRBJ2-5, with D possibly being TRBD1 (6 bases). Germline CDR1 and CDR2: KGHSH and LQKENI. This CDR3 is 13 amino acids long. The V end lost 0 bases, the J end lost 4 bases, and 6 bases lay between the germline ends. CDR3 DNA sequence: TGTGCCAGCTCACCACCGGGGGCAGAGACCCAGTACTTC. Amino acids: CASSPPGAETQYF.

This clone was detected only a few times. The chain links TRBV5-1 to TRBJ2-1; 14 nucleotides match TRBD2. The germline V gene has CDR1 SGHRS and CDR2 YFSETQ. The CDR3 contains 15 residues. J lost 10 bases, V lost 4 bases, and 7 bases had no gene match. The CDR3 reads CASSEPGLAGVEQFF. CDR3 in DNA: TGCGCCAGCAGCGAACCGGGACTAGCGGGAGTAGAGCAGTTCTTC.

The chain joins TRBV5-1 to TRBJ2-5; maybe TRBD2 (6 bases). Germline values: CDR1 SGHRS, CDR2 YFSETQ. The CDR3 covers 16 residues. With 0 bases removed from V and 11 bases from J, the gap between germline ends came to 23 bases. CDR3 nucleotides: TGCGCCAGCAGCTTGGTCGGGAGACGTCCCTACGCTGTGCAGTACTTC. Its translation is CASSLVGRRPYAVQYF.

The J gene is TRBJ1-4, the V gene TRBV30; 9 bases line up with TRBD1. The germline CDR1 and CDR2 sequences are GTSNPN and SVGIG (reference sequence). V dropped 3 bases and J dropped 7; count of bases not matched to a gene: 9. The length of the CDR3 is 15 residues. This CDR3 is CAWRAGQGRGEKLFF. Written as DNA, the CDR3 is TGTGCCTGGAGAGCGGGACAGGGCCGAGGTGAAAAACTGTTTTTT. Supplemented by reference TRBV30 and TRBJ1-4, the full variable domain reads SQTIHQWPATLVQPVGSPLSLECTVEGTSNPNLYWYRQAAGRGLQLLFYSVGIGQISSEVPQNLSASRPQDRQFILSSKKLLLSDSGFYLCAWRAGQGRGEKLFFGSGTQLSVL.

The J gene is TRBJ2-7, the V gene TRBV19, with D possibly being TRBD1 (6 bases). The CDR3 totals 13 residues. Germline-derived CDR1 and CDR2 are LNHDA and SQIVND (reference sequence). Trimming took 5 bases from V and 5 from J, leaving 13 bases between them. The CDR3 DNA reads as TGTGCCAGTAGTGCCTTACAGGGAAACGAGCAGTACTTC. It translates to CASSALQGNEQYF. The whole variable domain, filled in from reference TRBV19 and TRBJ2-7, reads DGGITQSPKYLFRKEGQNVTLSCEQNLNHDAMYWYRQDPGQGLRLIYYSQIVNDFQKGDIAEGYSVSREKKESFPLTVTSAQKNPTAFYLCASSALQGNEQYFGPGTRLTVT.

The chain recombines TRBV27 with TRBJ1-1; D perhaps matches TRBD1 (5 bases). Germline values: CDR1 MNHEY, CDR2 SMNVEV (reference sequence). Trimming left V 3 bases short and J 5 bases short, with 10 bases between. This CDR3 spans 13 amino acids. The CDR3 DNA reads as TGTGCCAGCAGTTTCCCAGGGAATACTGAAGCTTTCTTT. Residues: CASSFPGNTEAFF.

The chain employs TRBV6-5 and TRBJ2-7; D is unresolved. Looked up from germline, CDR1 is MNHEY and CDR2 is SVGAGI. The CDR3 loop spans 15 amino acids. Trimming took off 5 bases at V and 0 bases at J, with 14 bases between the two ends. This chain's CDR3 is CASSADMTSSYEQYF. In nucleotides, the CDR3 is TGTGCCAGCAGTGCAGACATGACAAGCTCCTACGAGCAGTACTTC.

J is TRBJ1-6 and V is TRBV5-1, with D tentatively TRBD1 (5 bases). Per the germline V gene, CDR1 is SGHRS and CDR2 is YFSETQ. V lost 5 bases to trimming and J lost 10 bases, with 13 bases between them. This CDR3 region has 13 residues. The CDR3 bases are TGCGCCAGCAGAACGACGACAGAATCACCCCTCCACTTT. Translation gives CASRTTTESPLHF.

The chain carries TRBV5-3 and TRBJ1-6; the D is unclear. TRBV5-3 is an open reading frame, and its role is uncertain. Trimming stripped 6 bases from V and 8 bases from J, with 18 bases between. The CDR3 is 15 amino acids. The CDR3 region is CARTLVERWDSPLHF. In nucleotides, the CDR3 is TGTGCCAGAACCCTGGTCGAACGGTGGGATTCACCCCTCCACTTT.

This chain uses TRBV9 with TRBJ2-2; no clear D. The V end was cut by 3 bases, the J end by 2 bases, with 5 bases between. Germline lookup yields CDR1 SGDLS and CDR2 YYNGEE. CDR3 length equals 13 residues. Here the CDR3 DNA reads TGTGCCAGCAGCGGACAAAACACCGGGGAGCTGTTTTTT. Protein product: CASSGQNTGELFF.

CDR3 nucleotide sequence: TGTGCCAGCAGCTTGATAGTCGGGGCTGTGGAAAAACTGTTTTTT. Protein product: CASSLIVGAVEKLFF. The chain recombines TRBV5-8 with TRBJ1-4, with D perhaps matching TRBD1 (5 bases). The CDR3 is 15 residues long. Germline CDR1 is SGHTS and CDR2 is YDEGEE. Deletions cut 1 base from V and 8 bases from J, with 15 bases between.

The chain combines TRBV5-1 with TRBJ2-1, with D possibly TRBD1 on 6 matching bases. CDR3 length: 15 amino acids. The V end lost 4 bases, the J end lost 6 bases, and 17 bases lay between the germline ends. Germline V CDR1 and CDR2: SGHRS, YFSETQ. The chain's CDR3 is CASSRDLRGTNEQFF. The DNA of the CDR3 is TGCGCCAGCAGCCGAGACCTCAGGGGTACCAATGAGCAGTTCTTC.

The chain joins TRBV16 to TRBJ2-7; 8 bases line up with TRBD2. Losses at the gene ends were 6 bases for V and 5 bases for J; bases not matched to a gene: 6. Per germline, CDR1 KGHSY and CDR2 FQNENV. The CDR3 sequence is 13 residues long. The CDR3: CASSRGGPDEQYF. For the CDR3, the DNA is TGTGCCAGCAGTCGGGGGGGTCCAGACGAGCAGTACTTC.

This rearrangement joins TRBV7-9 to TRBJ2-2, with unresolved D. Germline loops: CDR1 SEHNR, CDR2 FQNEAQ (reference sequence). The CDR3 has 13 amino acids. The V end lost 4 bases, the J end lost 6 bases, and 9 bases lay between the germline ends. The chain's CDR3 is CASSSVTAGELFF. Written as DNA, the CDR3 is TGTGCCAGCAGCTCGGTAACCGCCGGGGAGCTGTTTTTT.

The CDR3 loop reads CASSLPPGRNQPQHF. For the CDR3, the DNA is TGTGCCAGCAGTTTACCTCCAGGCCGCAATCAGCCCCAGCATTTT. V is TRBV28 and J is TRBJ1-5; D is ambiguous. The length of the CDR3 is 15 residues. Trimming shortened V by 2 bases and J by 2 bases, and 10 bases separated the two germline ends. Germline loops: CDR1 MDHEN, CDR2 SYDVKM.

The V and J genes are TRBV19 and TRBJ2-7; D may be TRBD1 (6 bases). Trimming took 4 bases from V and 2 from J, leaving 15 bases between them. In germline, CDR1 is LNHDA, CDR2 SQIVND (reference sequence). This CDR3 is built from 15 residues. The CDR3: CASSTSRGIPYEQYF. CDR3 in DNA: TGTGCCAGTAGTACCTCCAGGGGAATCCCCTACGAGCAGTACTTC.

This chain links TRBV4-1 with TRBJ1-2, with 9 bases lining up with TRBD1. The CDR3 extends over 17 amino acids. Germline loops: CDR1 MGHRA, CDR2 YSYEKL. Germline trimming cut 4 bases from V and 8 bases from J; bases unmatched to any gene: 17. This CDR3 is CASSRGFATGQGWGYTF. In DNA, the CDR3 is TGCGCCAGCAGCCGCGGTTTCGCCACGGGACAGGGTTGGGGCTACACCTTC.